Given below is one T cell receptor beta chain in context. Its antigen is currently unknown. The data were obtained in a study of CD8 T cells in Susac syndrome. General observations from the study: It was acknowledged in the study that its TCR sequencing and HLA analysis involved a relatively small number of individuals.

This CDR3 is built from 15 residues. Germline lookup yields CDR1 GTSNPN and CDR2 SVGIG (reference sequence). V was clipped by 3 bases and J by 0 bases, with 12 bases between them. CD8+ and CD4+ T cells from blood underwent TCR beta sequencing. TEMRA cells were FACS-enriched, while CD8+ and CD4+ T cells were negatively isolated. About 0.45 to 1 ug RNA was reverse transcribed with random hexamers. Amplification of TCR beta CDR3 spanned 54 Vbeta and 13 Jbeta via immunoSEQ multiplex PCR. TCRdb redid the calling of the immunoSEQ multiplex PCR reads with MiXCR, one entry per CDR3 protein. The sample shows roughly 120,000 distinct CDR3 sequences, about 92% of them seen only once.

Sample: CD8+ T cells from PBMCs. V usage is TRBV30 and J usage is TRBJ1-3; the D gene is possibly TRBD1 (6 bases). The TCR originated in a human donor with multiple sclerosis. The CDR3: CAWRDRPGSGNTIYF. The CDR3, as DNA: TGTGCCTGGAGGGACAGACCTGGCTCTGGAAACACCATATATTTT. The whole variable domain, remainder taken from reference TRBV30 and TRBJ1-3, is SQTIHQWPATLVQPVGSPLSLECTVEGTSNPNLYWYRQAAGRGLQLLFYSVGIGQISSEVPQNLSASRPQDRQFILSSKKLLLSDSGFYLCAWRDRPGSGNTIYFGEGSWLTVV.